One sample yielded the 2 T cell receptor beta chains listed below, sequenced in a study of cytomegalovirus exposure and HLA in healthy donors. PCR employed 60 Vbeta and 13 Jbeta primers. Clones were sequenced by immunoSEQ multiplex PCR, and TCRdb holds only the in-frame ones, with some missing. The table shows about 88,000 clones, with 75% to 90% occurring only once. The specimen was PBMCs. The receptors come from a man between 18 and 29 years old in good health and CMV-seronegative.

The chain joins TRBV20-1 to TRBJ1-1; a weak D match, TRBD1 (5 bases). V was trimmed by 6 bases and J by 5 bases, leaving 10 bases between them. The germline V gene encodes CDR1 DFQATT and CDR2 SNEGSKA (reference sequence). This CDR3 has 11 amino acids. CDR3 loop: CSARGGTEAFF. The CDR3 region has the DNA TGCAGTGCGCGGGGGGGAACTGAAGCTTTCTTT.

The chain carries TRBV29-1 and TRBJ2-2; the match to TRBD2 covers 13 bases. V trimming: 4 bases; J trimming: 9 bases; junction bases outside the gene matches: 8. CDR1 and CDR2 (germline): SQVTM, ANQGSEA. The CDR3 has 15 residues. The CDR3 nucleotides read TGCAGCGTTGGGGGGACTAGCGGGGACCCCCGGGAGCTGTTTTTT. It specifies CSVGGTSGDPRELFF.